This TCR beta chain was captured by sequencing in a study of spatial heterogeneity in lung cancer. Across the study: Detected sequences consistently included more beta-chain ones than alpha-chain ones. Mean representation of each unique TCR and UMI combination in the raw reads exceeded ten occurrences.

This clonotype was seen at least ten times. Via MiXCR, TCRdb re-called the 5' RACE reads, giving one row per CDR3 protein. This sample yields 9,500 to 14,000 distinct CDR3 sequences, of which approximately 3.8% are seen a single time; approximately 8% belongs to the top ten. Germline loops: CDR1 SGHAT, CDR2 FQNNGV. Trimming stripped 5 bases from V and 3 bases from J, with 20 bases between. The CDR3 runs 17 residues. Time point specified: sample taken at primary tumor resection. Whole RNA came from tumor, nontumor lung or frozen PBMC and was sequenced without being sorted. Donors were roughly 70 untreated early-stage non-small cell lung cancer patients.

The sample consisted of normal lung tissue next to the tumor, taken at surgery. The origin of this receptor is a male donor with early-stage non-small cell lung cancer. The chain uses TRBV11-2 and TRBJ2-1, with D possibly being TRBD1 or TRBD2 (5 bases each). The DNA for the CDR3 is TGTGCCAGCAGCGATTATGGGGGTTCGACTAACTACAATGAGCAGTTCTTC. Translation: CASSDYGGSTNYNEQFF.